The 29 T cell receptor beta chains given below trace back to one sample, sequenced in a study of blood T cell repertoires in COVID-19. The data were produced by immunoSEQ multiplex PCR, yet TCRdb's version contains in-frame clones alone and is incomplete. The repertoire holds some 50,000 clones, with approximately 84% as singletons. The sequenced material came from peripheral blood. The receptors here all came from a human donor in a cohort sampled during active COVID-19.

This chain's CDR3 is CASSVTSGDEQYF. Written as DNA, the CDR3 is TGTGCCAGTAGTGTGACGTCCGGGGACGAGCAGTACTTC. This rearrangement joins TRBV19 to TRBJ2-7; TRBD2 might be the D (5 bases). The CDR3 covers 13 residues. The germline CDR1 and CDR2 sequences are LNHDA and SQIVND (reference sequence). V was clipped by 5 bases and J by 5 bases, with 13 bases between them.

CDR3 residues: CASSLVTGHPPNYGYTF. The CDR3 DNA reads TGTGCCAGCAGCTTAGTGACGGGACACCCTCCTAACTATGGCTACACCTTC. The chain carries TRBV7-2 and TRBJ1-2; a weak D match, TRBD1 (6 bases). The germline gives CDR1 SGHTA, CDR2 FQGNSA. Between the trimmed V and J ends, which lost 1 base and 0 bases, there was a span of 15 bases. CDR3 size: 17 residues.

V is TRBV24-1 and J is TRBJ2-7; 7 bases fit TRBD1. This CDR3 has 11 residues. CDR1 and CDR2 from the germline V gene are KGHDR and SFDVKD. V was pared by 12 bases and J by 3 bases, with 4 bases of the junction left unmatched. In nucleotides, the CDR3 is TGTGCCGCACAGGGGAGCTACGAGCAGTACTTC. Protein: CAAQGSYEQYF.

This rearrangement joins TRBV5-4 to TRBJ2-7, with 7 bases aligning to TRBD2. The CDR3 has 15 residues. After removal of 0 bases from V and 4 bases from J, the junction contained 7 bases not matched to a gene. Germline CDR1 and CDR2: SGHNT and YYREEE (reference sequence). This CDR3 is CASSLASGTSYEQYF. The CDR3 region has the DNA TGTGCCAGCAGCTTGGCTAGCGGAACCTCTTACGAGCAGTACTTC.

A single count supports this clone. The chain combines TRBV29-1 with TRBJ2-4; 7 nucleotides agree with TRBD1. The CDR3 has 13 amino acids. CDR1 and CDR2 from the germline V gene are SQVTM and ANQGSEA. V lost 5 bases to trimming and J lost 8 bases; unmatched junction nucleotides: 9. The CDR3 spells CSVFRDSWDIQYF. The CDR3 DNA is TGCAGCGTTTTTCGGGACAGTTGGGACATTCAGTACTTC.

DNA of the CDR3: TGCGCCAGCAGCGTGGATCAGGGGGGCGACGATGGCTACACCTTC. The encoded protein is CASSVDQGGDDGYTF. The chain has TRBV5-1 and TRBJ1-2; 7 nucleotides align to TRBD1. Germline CDR1 and CDR2: SGHRS and YFSETQ. With V trimmed by 4 bases and J by 6 bases, 12 bases remained unmatched. The length of the CDR3 is 15 residues.

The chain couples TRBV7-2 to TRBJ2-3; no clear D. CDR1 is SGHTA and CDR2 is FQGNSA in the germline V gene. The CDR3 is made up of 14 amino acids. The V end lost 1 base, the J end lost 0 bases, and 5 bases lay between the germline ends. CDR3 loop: CASSLGQSTDTQYF. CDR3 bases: TGTGCCAGCAGCTTAGGGCAGAGCACAGATACGCAGTATTTT. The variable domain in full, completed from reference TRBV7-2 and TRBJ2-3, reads GAGVSQSPSNKVTEKGKDVELRCDPISGHTALYWYRQSLGQGLEFLIYFQGNSAPDKSGLPSDRFSAERTGGSVSTLTIQRTQQEDSAVYLCASSLGQSTDTQYFGPGTRLTVL.

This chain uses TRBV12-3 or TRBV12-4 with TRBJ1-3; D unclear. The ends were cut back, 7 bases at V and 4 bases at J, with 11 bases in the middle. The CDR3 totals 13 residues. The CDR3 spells CASKTGSGNTIYF. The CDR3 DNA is TGTGCCAGCAAAACGGGAAGCGGAAACACCATATATTTT.

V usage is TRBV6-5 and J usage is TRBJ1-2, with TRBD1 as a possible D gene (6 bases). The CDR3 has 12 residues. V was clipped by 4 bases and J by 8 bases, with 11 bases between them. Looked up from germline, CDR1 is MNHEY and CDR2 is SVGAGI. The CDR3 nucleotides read TGTGCCAGCAGTTCCCACAGGGTCGGCTACACCTTC. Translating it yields CASSSHRVGYTF.

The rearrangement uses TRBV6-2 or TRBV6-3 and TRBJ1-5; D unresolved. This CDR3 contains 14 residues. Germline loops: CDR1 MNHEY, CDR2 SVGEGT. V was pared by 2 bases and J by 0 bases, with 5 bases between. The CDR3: CASSYRYSNQPQHF. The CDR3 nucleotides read TGTGCCAGCAGTTACCGTTATAGCAATCAGCCCCAGCATTTT.

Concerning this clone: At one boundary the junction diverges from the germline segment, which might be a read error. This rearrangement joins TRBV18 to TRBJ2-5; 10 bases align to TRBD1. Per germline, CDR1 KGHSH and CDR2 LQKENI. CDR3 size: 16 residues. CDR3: CASSSPIGTGVETQYF. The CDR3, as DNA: TGTGCCAGCTCATCACCCATCGGGACAGGGGTCGAGACCCAGTACTTC. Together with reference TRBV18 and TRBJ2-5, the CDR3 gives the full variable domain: NAGVMQNPRHLVRRRGQEARLRCSPMKGHSHVYWYRQLPEEGLKFMVYLQKENIIDESGMPKERFSAEFPKEGPSILRIQQVVRGDSAAYFCASSSPIGTGVETQYFGPGTRLLVL.

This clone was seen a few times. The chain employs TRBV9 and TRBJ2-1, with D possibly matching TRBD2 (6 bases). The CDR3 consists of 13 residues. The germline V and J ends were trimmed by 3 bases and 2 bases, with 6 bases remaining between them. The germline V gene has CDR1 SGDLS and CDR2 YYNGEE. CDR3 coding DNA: TGTGCCAGCAGCGGCGGGACCTACAATGAGCAGTTCTTC. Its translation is CASSGGTYNEQFF.

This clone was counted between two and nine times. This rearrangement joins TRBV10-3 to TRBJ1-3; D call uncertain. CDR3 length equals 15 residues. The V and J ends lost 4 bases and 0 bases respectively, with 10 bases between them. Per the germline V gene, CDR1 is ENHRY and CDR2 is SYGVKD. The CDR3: CAISGGPLSGNTIYF. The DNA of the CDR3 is TGTGCCATCAGTGGAGGTCCTCTCTCTGGAAACACCATATATTTT.

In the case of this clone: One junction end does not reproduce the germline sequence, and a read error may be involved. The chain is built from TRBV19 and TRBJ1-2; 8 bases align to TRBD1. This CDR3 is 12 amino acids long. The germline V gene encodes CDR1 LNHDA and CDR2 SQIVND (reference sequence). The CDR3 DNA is TGTGCCAGTAGTTCCTCGGGGACAGGCCGAGACTTC. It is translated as CASSSSGTGRDF.

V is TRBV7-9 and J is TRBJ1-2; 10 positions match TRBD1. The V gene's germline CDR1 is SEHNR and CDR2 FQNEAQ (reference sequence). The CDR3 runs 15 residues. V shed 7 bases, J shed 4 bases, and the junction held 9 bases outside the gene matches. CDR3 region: CASTKGQGVFYGYTF. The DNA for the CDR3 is TGTGCCAGCACCAAAGGACAGGGGGTTTTCTATGGCTACACCTTC.

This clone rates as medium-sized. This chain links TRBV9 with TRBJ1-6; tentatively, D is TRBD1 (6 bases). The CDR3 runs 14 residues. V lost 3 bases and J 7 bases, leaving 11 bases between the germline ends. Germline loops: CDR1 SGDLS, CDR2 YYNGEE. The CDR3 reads CASSDGDINSPLHF. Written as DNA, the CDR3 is TGTGCCAGCAGCGACGGGGACATAAATTCACCCCTCCACTTT. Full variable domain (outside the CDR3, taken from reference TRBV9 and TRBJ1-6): DSGVTQTPKHLITATGQRVTLRCSPRSGDLSVYWYQQSLDQGLQFLIQYYNGEERAKGNILERFSAQQFPDLHSELNLSSLELGDSALYFCASSDGDINSPLHFGNGTRLTVT.

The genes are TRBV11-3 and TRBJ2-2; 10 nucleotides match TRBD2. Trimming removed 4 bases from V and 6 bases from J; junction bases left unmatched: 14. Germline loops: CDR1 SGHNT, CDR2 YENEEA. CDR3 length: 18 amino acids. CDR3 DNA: TGTGCCAGCAGCTCACGCTATCAGTCTAGCGGGAGCCCCGGGGAGCTGTTTTTT. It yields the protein CASSSRYQSSGSPGELFF.

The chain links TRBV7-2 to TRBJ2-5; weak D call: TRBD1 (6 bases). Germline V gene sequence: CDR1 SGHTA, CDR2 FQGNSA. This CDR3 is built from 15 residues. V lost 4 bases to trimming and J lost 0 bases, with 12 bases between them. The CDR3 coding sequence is TGTGCCAGCAGCTCGTCGAGGGGGAACCAAGAGACCCAGTACTTC. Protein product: CASSSSRGNQETQYF.

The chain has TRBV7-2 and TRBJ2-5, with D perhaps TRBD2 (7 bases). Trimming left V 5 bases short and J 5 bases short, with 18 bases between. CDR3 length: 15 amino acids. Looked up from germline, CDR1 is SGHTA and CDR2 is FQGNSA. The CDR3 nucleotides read TGTGCCAGCAGCACCGCCGGCGGGGGCGGGGAGACCCAGTACTTC. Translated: CASSTAGGGGETQYF.

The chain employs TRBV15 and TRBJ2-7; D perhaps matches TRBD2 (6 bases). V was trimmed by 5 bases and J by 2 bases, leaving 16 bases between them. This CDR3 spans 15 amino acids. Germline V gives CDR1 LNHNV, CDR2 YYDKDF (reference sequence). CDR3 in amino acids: CATSGPQGLTYEQYF. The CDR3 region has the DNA TGTGCCACCAGCGGTCCCCAGGGACTTACCTACGAGCAGTACTTC.

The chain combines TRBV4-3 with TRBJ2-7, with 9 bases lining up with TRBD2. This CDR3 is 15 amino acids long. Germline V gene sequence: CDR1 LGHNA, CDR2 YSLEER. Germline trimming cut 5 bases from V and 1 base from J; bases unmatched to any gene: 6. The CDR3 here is CASSGGLATSYEQYF. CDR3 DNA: TGCGCCAGCAGCGGAGGACTAGCGACGTCCTACGAGCAGTACTTC.

CDR3 sequence (DNA): TGTGCCAGCAGCCCAAGATTGGGGGGGCCGGATGAGCAGTTCTTC. It yields the protein CASSPRLGGPDEQFF. V usage is TRBV7-2 and J usage is TRBJ2-1; possible D gene TRBD2, 7 bases. V was pared by 5 bases and J by 8 bases, with 19 bases between. Germline CDR1 is SGHTA and CDR2 is FQGNSA. The CDR3 loop spans 15 amino acids. Together with reference TRBV7-2 and TRBJ2-1, the CDR3 gives the full variable domain: GAGVSQSPSNKVTEKGKDVELRCDPISGHTALYWYRQSLGQGLEFLIYFQGNSAPDKSGLPSDRFSAERTGGSVSTLTIQRTQQEDSAVYLCASSPRLGGPDEQFFGPGTRLTVL.

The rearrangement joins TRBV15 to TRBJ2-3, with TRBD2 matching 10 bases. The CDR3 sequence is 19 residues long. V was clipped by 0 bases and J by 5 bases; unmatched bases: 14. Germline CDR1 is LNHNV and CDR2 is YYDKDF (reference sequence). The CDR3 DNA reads TGTGCCACCAGCAGAGATCGTCTAGCGGGGGTTCGCACAGGAGATACGCAGTATTTT. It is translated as CATSRDRLAGVRTGDTQYF.

The CDR3 region is CASSESSEQETQYF. CDR3 sequence (DNA): TGCGCCAGCAGTGAGTCGAGCGAACAAGAGACCCAGTACTTC. The V gene is TRBV10-1, the J gene TRBJ2-5; D remains unclear. The CDR3 is made up of 14 amino acids. V lost 0 bases to trimming and J lost 2 bases, with 7 bases between them. CDR1 and CDR2 from the germline V gene are WNHNN and SYGVQD (reference sequence).

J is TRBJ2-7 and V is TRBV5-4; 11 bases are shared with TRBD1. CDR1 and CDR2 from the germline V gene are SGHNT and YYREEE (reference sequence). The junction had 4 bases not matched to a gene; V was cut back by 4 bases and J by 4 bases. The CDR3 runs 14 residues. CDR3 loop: CASSLGQGAYEQYF. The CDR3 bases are TGTGCCAGCAGCCTAGGACAGGGGGCATACGAGCAGTACTTC.

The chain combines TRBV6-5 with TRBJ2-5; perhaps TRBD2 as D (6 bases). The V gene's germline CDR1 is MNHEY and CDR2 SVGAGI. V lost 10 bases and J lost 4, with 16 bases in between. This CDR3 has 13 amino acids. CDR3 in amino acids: CATLPGEGETQYF. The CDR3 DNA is TGTGCCACCCTTCCGGGGGAAGGAGAGACCCAGTACTTC.

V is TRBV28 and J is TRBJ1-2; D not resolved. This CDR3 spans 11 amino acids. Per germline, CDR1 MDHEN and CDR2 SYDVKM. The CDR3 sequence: CGARSNYGYTF. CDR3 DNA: TGTGGGGCACGTTCTAACTATGGCTACACCTTC.

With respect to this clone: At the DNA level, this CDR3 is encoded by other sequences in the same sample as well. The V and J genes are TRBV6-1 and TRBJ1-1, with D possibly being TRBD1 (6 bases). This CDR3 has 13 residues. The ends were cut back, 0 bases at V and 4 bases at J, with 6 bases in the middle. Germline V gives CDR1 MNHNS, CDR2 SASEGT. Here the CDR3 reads CASSEAQGTEAFF. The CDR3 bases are TGTGCCAGCAGTGAAGCACAGGGCACTGAAGCTTTCTTT.

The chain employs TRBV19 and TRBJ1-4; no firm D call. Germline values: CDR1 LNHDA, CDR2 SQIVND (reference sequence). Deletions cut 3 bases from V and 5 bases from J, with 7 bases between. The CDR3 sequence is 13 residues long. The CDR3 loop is CASSILLNEKLFF. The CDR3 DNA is TGTGCCAGTAGTATCCTGCTAAATGAAAAACTGTTTTTT.